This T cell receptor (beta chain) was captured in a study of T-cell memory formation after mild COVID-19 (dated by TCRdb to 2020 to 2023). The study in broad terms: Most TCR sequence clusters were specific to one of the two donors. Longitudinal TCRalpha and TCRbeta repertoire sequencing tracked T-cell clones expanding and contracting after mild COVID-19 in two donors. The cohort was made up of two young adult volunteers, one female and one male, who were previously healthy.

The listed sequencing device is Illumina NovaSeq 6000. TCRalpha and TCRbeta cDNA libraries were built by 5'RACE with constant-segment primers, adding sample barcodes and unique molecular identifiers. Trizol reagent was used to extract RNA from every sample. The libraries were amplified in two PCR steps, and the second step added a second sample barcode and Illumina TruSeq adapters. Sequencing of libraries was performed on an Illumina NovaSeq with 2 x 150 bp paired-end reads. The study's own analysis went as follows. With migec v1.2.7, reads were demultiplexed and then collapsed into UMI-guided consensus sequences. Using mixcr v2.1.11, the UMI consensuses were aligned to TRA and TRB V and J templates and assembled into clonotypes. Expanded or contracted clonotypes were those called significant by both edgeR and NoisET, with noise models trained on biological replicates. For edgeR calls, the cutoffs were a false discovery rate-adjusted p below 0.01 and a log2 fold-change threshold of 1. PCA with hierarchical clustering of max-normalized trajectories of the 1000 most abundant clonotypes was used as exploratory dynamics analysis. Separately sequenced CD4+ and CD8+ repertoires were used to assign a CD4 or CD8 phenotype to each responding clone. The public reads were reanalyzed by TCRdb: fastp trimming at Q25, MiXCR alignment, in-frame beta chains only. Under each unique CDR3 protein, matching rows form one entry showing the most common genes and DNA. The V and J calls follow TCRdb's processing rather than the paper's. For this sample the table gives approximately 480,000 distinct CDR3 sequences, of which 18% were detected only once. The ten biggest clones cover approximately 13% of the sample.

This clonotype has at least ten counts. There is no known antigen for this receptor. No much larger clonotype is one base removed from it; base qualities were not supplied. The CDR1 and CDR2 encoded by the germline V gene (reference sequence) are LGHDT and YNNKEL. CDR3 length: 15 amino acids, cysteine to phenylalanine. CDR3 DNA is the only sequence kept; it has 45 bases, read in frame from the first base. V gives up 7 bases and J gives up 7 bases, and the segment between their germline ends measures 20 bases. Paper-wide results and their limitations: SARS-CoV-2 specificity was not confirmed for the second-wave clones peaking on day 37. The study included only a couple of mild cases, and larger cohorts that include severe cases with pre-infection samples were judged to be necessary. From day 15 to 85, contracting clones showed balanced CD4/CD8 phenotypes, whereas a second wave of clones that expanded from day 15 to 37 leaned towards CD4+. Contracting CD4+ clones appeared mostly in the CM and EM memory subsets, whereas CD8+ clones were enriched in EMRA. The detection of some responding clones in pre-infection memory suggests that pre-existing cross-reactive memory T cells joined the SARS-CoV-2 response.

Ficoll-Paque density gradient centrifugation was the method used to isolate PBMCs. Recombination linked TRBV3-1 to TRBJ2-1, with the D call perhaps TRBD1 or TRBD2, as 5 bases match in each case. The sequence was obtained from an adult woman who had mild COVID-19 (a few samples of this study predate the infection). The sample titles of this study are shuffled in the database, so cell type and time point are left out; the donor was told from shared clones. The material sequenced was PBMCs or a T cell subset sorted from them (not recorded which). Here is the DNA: TGTGCCAGCACCCACGGTCGGGACGTTATAAATGAGCAGTTCTTC. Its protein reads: CASTHGRDVINEQFF.